These T cell receptor beta chains were read from a single sample in a study of blood T cell repertoires in COVID-19. Sequenced by immunoSEQ multiplex PCR; TCRdb stores in-frame clones only, minus some. The repertoire holds around 400,000 clones, about nine tenths seen once, with 1.5% to 2% in the top ten. Sequencing was performed on PBMCs or T cells enriched from blood (not recorded which). The receptors were gathered from a woman aged 30 to 39 who had recovered from COVID-19. The CDR3 runs from the conserved cysteine through the conserved F or W. The order of the fields is J gene, V gene, D gene, CDR3 protein, CDR3 DNA. A D gene is named only where the DNA matches it firmly.

TRBJ1-4 TRBV28 TRBD1 CASSLCTPYRGQGEKLFF TGTGCCAGCAGTTTATGCACGCCTTACAGGGGTCAGGGTGAAAAACTGTTTTTT
TRBJ2-4 TRBV3-1/TRBV3-2 TRBD2 CASSQERGNIQYF TGTGCCAGCAGCCAAGAGCGGGGGAACATTCAGTACTTC
TRBJ2-3 TRBV28 TRBD2 CASSLAGPLNPSTDTQYF TGTGCCAGCAGCTTAGCGGGCCCCCTAAATCCTAGCACAGATACGCAGTATTTT
TRBJ2-1 TRBV9 TRBD1 CASSVESGGYNEQFF TGTGCCAGCAGCGTAGAGTCAGGGGGCTACAATGAGCAGTTCTTC
TRBJ2-7 TRBV18 TRBD1 CASSPGQGGGYEQYF TGTGCCAGCTCACCGGGACAGGGTGGAGGCTACGAGCAGTACTTC
TRBJ2-3 TRBV5-1 - CASSLEAVRDTQYF TGCGCCAGCAGCTTGGAGGCGGTTCGGGATACGCAGTATTTT
TRBJ1-2 TRBV9 - CASSVASESEPLNYGYTF TGTGCCAGCAGCGTAGCTAGTGAATCAGAACCTCTAAACTATGGCTACACCTTC
TRBJ1-1 TRBV28 - CASQAGGSTEAFF TGTGCTTCCCAGGCGGGGGGCAGCACTGAAGCTTTCTTT
TRBJ1-5 TRBV30 TRBD1 CAWSVKGAISNQPQHF TGTGCCTGGAGTGTTAAGGGGGCGATCAGCAATCAGCCCCAGCATTTT
TRBJ1-6 TRBV30 TRBD1 CAWSRIGDRASPLHF TGTGCCTGGAGTCGGATAGGGGACAGGGCATCACCCCTCCACTTT
TRBJ1-5 TRBV24-1 - CATSGRGPTPQPQHF TGTGCCACCAGTGGTCGAGGCCCCACGCCTCAGCCCCAGCATTTT